These 24 T cell receptor beta chains were all obtained from the same sample, sequenced in a study of T cell repertoires in cytomegalovirus infection. TCRdb re-analysed the reads in MiXCR, keeping a single row per CDR3 protein. The sample contains about 300,000 distinct CDR3 sequences, around 9.6% of which appear only once. Material for sequencing was PBMCs. The receptors derive from a human donor in good health (CMV status not recorded). Some clones in this sample may be carry-over from other donors' samples.

This clonotype is labeled medium-sized (0.01 to 0.1%). The chain employs TRBV7-2 and TRBJ2-3, with 12 positions matching TRBD2. The CDR3 contains 16 residues. Losses at the gene ends were 5 bases for V and 2 bases for J; bases not matched to a gene: 5. Per germline, CDR1 SGHTA and CDR2 FQGNSA. CDR3 DNA sequence: TGTGCCAGCAGCCCGAGGACTAGCGGGGCCACAGATACGCAGTATTTT. This translates into CASSPRTSGATDTQYF.

This clonotype was seen a handful of times. The chain carries TRBV29-1 and TRBJ1-1; 7 nucleotides line up with TRBD1. In germline, CDR1 is SQVTM, CDR2 ANQGSEA. There are 13 residues in the CDR3. Unmatched junction bases numbered 5, after V lost 3 bases and J lost 4 bases. The CDR3 coding sequence is TGCAGCGTTGAGACAGGGAGTCGCACTGAAGCTTTCTTT. Protein product: CSVETGSRTEAFF.

The genes are TRBV9 and TRBJ2-2; 7 nucleotides agree with TRBD1. The germline CDR1 and CDR2 sequences are SGDLS and YYNGEE. Unmatched junction bases numbered 8, after V lost 4 bases and J lost 11 bases. The CDR3 is made up of 13 amino acids. The CDR3 spells CASSIGTARELFF. The CDR3 DNA follows: TGTGCCAGCAGCATTGGGACAGCCCGTGAGCTGTTTTTT.

This clonotype was detected ten times or more. V gene TRBV5-6 combines with J gene TRBJ2-3; 10 positions agree with TRBD2. CDR3 length: 17 residues. Germline-derived CDR1 and CDR2 are SGHDT and YYEEEE. The V gene end was trimmed by 0 bases and the J gene end by 4 bases; junction bases not matched to a gene: 8. CDR3 amino acids: CASSLGAGGLRADTQYF. The CDR3 DNA reads TGTGCCAGCAGCTTGGGAGCGGGGGGGCTCCGCGCAGATACGCAGTATTTT.

This clonotype was counted ten times or more. V is TRBV6-5 and J is TRBJ1-1, with D unclear. Trimming stripped 2 bases from V and 4 bases from J, with 8 bases between. This CDR3 contains 13 residues. CDR1 is MNHEY and CDR2 is SVGAGI in the germline V gene. CDR3 nucleotide sequence: TGTGCCAGCAGTTACGTCCGGGGCACTGAAGCTTTCTTT. Residues: CASSYVRGTEAFF.

This clonotype was seen many times. The chain uses TRBV18 and TRBJ2-1, with TRBD1 matching 7 bases. V shed 5 bases, J shed 6 bases, and the junction held 10 bases outside the gene matches. CDR1 KGHSH and CDR2 LQKENI come from the germline V gene. This CDR3 region has 15 residues. The CDR3 reads CASSAGGVRSNEQFF. In nucleotides, the CDR3 is TGTGCCAGCTCAGCAGGGGGTGTGAGGTCCAATGAGCAGTTCTTC.

This clonotype was seen at least ten times. The DNA of the CDR3 is TGTGCCAGCAGCTTAATGGCGGGGGGGCTCGATACGCAGTATTTT. Protein: CASSLMAGGLDTQYF. The chain uses TRBV11-2 and TRBJ2-3, with 9 bases identical to TRBD2. Trimming at V came to 2 bases and at J to 6 bases, leaving 6 bases not matched to a gene. Germline V gene lookup returns CDR1 SGHAT and CDR2 FQNNGV. The CDR3 sequence is 15 residues long.

This clonotype was found many times. CDR3 bases: TGTGCCAGCAGCTTACTGACGGATGTCGGGACCATATATTTT. Translating it yields CASSLLTDVGTIYF. The chain joins TRBV7-2 to TRBJ1-3, with D hard to call. With 2 bases removed from V and 10 bases from J, the gap between germline ends came to 15 bases. Germline CDR1 SGHTA, CDR2 FQGNSA. The CDR3 extends over 14 amino acids.

The table lists this clonotype with many counts. CDR3 coding DNA: TGTGCCAGCAGTTACGATTCACGGAATTCACCCCTCCACTTT. Protein: CASSYDSRNSPLHF. The chain joins TRBV6-2 or TRBV6-3 to TRBJ1-6, with no clear D. The CDR3 covers 14 residues. Trimming cost V 2 bases and J 7 bases, with 9 bases left between them. The germline gives CDR1 MNHEY, CDR2 SVGEGT.

This clonotype was found many times. The genes are TRBV7-9 and TRBJ2-5; D is uncertain. The germline V gene has CDR1 SEHNR and CDR2 FQNEAQ (reference sequence). This CDR3 region has 13 residues. Trimming took off 7 bases at V and 5 bases at J, with 14 bases between the two ends. The CDR3 protein is CASTSGRVETQYF. The DNA of the CDR3 is TGTGCCAGCACCTCCGGTCGTGTGGAGACCCAGTACTTC.

This clonotype was counted at least ten times. V and J are TRBV6-6 and TRBJ1-2, with D uncertain. The CDR3 extends over 14 amino acids. V was shortened by 2 bases and J by 4 bases, with 11 bases between the two germline ends. CDR1 and CDR2 from the germline V gene are MNHNY and SVGAGI (reference sequence). The DNA of the CDR3 is TGTGCCAGCAGTTACCCGGCCGTGGGCTATGGCTACACCTTC. Amino acid sequence: CASSYPAVGYGYTF.

This clonotype was detected only a few times. V gene TRBV6-6 combines with J gene TRBJ2-2; 8 nucleotides agree with TRBD1. The CDR3 consists of 15 residues. Per the germline V gene, CDR1 is MNHNY and CDR2 is SVGAGI (reference sequence). V lost 5 bases to trimming and J lost 1 base; unmatched junction nucleotides: 3. In DNA, the CDR3 is TGTGCCAGCAGTAAAGGACAGGGGAACACCGGGGAGCTGTTTTTT. It specifies CASSKGQGNTGELFF.

This clonotype was counted at least ten times. The chain combines TRBV7-8 with TRBJ2-2, with D uncertain. Germline lookup yields CDR1 SGHVS and CDR2 FQNEAQ. Trimming removed 4 bases at V and 2 bases at J, with 5 bases between. This CDR3 comprises 13 residues. Here the CDR3 DNA reads TGTGCCAGCAGCTCCTCTAACACCGGGGAGCTGTTTTTT. As protein: CASSSSNTGELFF.

The chain recombines TRBV6-5 with TRBJ1-1; no clear D gene. The CDR3 extends over 15 amino acids. Between the trimmed V and J ends, which lost 1 base and 5 bases, there was a span of 14 bases. The germline V gene has CDR1 MNHEY and CDR2 SVGAGI. CDR3: CASSYYWGSETEAFF. CDR3 DNA sequence: TGTGCCAGCAGTTACTACTGGGGTTCCGAAACTGAAGCTTTCTTT.

This clonotype was seen only a few times. The V gene is TRBV6-6, the J gene TRBJ2-6; D may match TRBD1 or TRBD2 (6 bases each). The germline V gene encodes CDR1 MNHNY and CDR2 SVGAGI (reference sequence). Deletions cut 3 bases from V and 2 bases from J, with 8 bases between. This CDR3 contains 15 residues. The CDR3 DNA reads as TGTGCCAGCAGTTATGGGGGGCCTGGGGCCAACGTCCTGACTTTC. Amino acids: CASSYGGPGANVLTF.

This clonotype occurred many times. This chain connects TRBV28 to TRBJ2-7; 7 bases agree with TRBD1. This CDR3 is built from 13 residues. With 6 bases clipped from V and 0 bases from J, the junction kept 2 bases outside the gene matches. CDR1 is MDHEN, CDR2 SYDVKM, per germline. In DNA form, the CDR3 reads TGTGCCAGCAGCCAGGGGGACTCCTACGAGCAGTACGTC. Its protein product is CASSQGDSYEQYV.

This clonotype was counted at least ten times. The chain uses TRBV6-2 or TRBV6-3 and TRBJ1-1, with TRBD1 as a possible D gene (5 bases). CDR1 and CDR2 from the germline V gene are MNHEY and SVGEGT. The CDR3 runs to 13 residues. V dropped 6 bases and J dropped 0 bases, with 8 bases sitting between them. CDR3 coding DNA: TGTGCCAGCAGACAGGATTTGAACACTGAAGCTTTCTTT. Translated, it gives CASRQDLNTEAFF.

The chain recombines TRBV25-1 with TRBJ2-5; no firm D call. The CDR3 is 14 residues long. The V end was cut by 6 bases, the J end by 5 bases, with 16 bases between. Germline assignment: CDR1 MGHDK and CDR2 SYGVNS. As DNA, the CDR3 is TGTGCCAGCAGACCCGGGTTCCAAGGGGAGACCCAGTACTTC. Residues: CASRPGFQGETQYF.

Many counts were recorded for this clonotype. The V call is TRBV29-1, the J call TRBJ1-2; TRBD1 might be the D (5 bases). Germline loops: CDR1 SQVTM, CDR2 ANQGSEA. The CDR3 has 14 amino acids. Between the trimmed V and J ends, which lost 0 bases and 4 bases, there was a span of 12 bases. The CDR3, as DNA: TGCAGCGTTGAAGAAGGGGCAGGGAGCTATGGCTACACCTTC. It codes for CSVEEGAGSYGYTF.

This clonotype occurred many times. The genes are TRBV20-1 and TRBJ1-1, with D possibly being TRBD1 (6 bases). Germline V gives CDR1 DFQATT, CDR2 SNEGSKA (reference sequence). The CDR3 covers 16 residues. V gave up 0 bases and J gave up 5 bases, with 19 bases separating them. The CDR3 region has the DNA TGCAGTGCTAGAGATCCACGAACAGGGTTTGGGACTGAAGCTTTCTTT. Its protein product is CSARDPRTGFGTEAFF.

This clonotype was recorded many times. The rearrangement links TRBV12-3 or TRBV12-4 to TRBJ2-5; tentative D call: TRBD1 (6 bases). This CDR3 has 15 amino acids. The germline V and J ends were trimmed by 6 bases and 0 bases, with 14 bases remaining between them. As DNA, the CDR3 is TGTGCCAGCAGCCTCCGAACAGGGAACCAAGAGACCCAGTACTTC. It encodes CASSLRTGNQETQYF.

There are many counts of this clonotype. As DNA, the CDR3 is TGTGCCAGCCGGGGAAGCAAGGGCACAGATACGCAGTATTTT. Residues: CASRGSKGTDTQYF. This chain uses TRBV7-6 with TRBJ2-3; the D gene is possibly TRBD2 (5 bases). Per the germline V gene, CDR1 is SGHVS and CDR2 is FNYEAQ. The CDR3 consists of 14 residues. The V end was cut by 8 bases, the J end by 1 base, with 13 bases between.

J is TRBJ1-2 and V is TRBV20-1, with TRBD1 matching over 10 bases. J lost 7 bases, V lost 3 bases, and 5 bases had no gene match. Looked up from germline, CDR1 is DFQATT and CDR2 is SNEGSKA (reference sequence). The length of the CDR3 is 13 residues. This CDR3 is CSAREGQGFGYTF. The CDR3 region has the DNA TGCAGTGCTAGGGAGGGACAGGGGTTTGGCTACACCTTC.

This clonotype was counted ten times or more. The genes are TRBV12-3 or TRBV12-4 and TRBJ1-2; D perhaps matches TRBD1 (6 bases). V lost 2 bases and J 6 bases, leaving 13 bases between the germline ends. This CDR3 is built from 14 residues. The CDR3, as DNA: TGTGCCAGCAGTTTAAGATACAGGGTGGATGGCTACACCTTC. Translating it yields CASSLRYRVDGYTF.